Presented here are 4 T cell receptor beta chains from one specimen sequenced in a study of blood T cell repertoires in COVID-19. Clones were sequenced by immunoSEQ multiplex PCR, and TCRdb holds only the in-frame ones, with some missing. The sample consists of 150,000 to 180,000 clones, over 75% of them appearing once. Specimen: peripheral blood. These receptors came from a man aged 60-69 years with COVID-19, enrolled during active disease.

The V gene is TRBV24-1, the J gene TRBJ1-2, with a tentative D call TRBD1 (6 bases). The CDR3 covers 16 residues. Germline CDR1 reads KGHDR; CDR2 reads SFDVKD. Trimming shortened V by 3 bases and J by 3 bases, and 16 bases separated the two germline ends. The CDR3 sequence: CATSDPGQPTDYGYTF. CDR3 in DNA: TGTGCCACCAGTGATCCCGGACAGCCAACGGACTATGGCTACACCTTC.

The chain joins TRBV3-1 (or the pseudogene TRBV3-2) to TRBJ2-5; 11 nucleotides agree with TRBD2. Germline CDR1 LGHDT, CDR2 YNNKEL (reference sequence). With 6 bases clipped from V and 7 bases from J, the junction kept 16 bases outside the gene matches. The CDR3 length is 17 residues. The CDR3 DNA sequence: TGTGCCAGCAGGCCCCATACCGGGACTAGCGGACAAAGGACCCAGTACTTC. Residues: CASRPHTGTSGQRTQYF.

The chain employs TRBV30 and TRBJ1-2; D is perhaps TRBD1 (5 bases). The CDR3 has 14 residues. Germline V gene sequence: CDR1 GTSNPN, CDR2 SVGIG (reference sequence). V was pared by 2 bases and J by 5 bases, with 15 bases between. CDR3 in amino acids: CAWSRPGRKYGYTF. The CDR3 coding sequence is TGTGCCTGGAGTCGGCCAGGGCGAAAGTATGGCTACACCTTC.

With regard to this clone: The same CDR3 also results from other DNA sequences found in this sample. The chain is built from TRBV12-3 or TRBV12-4 and TRBJ1-5, with 7 bases fitting TRBD1. The CDR3 length is 13 residues. Trimming took 6 bases from V and 2 from J; bases not matched to a gene: 1. The CDR3 region is CASRGTGNQPQHF. The CDR3 bases are TGTGCCAGCAGGGGGACAGGCAATCAGCCCCAGCATTTT.